This entry features one TCR beta chain sequence. The data derive from a study of blood T cell repertoires in COVID-19. Sequencing used immunoSEQ multiplex PCR; TCRdb keeps in-frame clones, though not all of them. Of fewer than 350,000 clones in the sample, about 86% were seen once. Sequencing input: peripheral blood. The receptor was isolated from a woman younger than 45 with COVID-19, enrolled during active disease.

CDR3 residues: CASSQDSGQGLLYYGYTF. The CDR3 DNA reads as TGTGCCAGCAGCCAAGATTCGGGACAGGGGCTTCTTTACTATGGCTACACCTTC. V usage is TRBV4-2 and J usage is TRBJ1-2, with TRBD1 matching over 10 bases. In germline, CDR1 is LGHNA, CDR2 YNFKEQ. The V gene end was trimmed by 0 bases and the J gene end by 3 bases; junction bases not matched to a gene: 10. CDR3 length: 18 residues.